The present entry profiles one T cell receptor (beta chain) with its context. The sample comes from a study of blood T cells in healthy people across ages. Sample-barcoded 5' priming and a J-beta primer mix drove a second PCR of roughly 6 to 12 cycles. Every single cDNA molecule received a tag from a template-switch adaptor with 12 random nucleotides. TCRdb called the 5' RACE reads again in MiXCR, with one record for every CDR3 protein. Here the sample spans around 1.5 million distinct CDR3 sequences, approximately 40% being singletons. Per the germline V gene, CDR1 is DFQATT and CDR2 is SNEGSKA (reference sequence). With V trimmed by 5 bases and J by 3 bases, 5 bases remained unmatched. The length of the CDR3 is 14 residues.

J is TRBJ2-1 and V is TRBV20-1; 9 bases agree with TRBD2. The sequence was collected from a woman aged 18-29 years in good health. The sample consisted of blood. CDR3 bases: TGCAGTGCTTGGACTAGCGAGGACTACAATGAGCAGTTCTTC. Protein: CSAWTSEDYNEQFF.